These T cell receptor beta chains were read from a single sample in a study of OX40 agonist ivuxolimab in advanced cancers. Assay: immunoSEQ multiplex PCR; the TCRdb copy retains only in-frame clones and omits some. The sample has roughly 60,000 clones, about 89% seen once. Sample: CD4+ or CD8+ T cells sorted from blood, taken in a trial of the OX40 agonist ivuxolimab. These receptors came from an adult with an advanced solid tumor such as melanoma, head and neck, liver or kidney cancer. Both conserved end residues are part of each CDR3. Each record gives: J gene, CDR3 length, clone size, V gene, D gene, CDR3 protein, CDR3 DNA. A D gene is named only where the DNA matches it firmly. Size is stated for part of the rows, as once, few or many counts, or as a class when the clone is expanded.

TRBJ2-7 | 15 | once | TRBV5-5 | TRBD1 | CASSSGTGGFYEQYF | TGTGCCAGCAGCTCCGGTACAGGGGGCTTCTACGAGCAGTACTTC
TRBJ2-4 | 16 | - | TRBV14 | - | CASSQGLGQFKNIQYF | TGTGCCAGCAGCCAAGGTTTGGGTCAGTTTAAAAACATTCAGTACTTC
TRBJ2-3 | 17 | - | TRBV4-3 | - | CASSQDRQGPGTDTQYF | TGCGCCAGCAGCCAAGATCGTCAGGGGCCGGGCACAGATACGCAGTATTTT
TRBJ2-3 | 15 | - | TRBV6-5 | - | CASSSTTSSTDTQYF | TGTGCCAGCAGCTCCACTACTTCTAGCACAGATACGCAGTATTTT
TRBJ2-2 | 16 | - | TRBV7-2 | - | CASSLWGLSNTGELFF | TGTGCCAGCAGCTTATGGGGACTTTCGAACACCGGGGAGCTGTTTTTT
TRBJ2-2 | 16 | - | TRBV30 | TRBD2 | CAWRLLAGLYTGELFF | TGTGCCTGGAGGCTCCTAGCGGGACTATACACCGGGGAGCTGTTTTTT
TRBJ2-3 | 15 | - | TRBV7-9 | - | CASSPQVSSTDTQYF | TGTGCCAGCAGCCCCCAGGTGTCTAGCACAGATACGCAGTATTTT
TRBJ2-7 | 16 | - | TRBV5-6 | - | CASSLDFGGTAYEQYF | TGTGCCAGCAGCTTGGATTTTGGGGGGACCGCCTACGAGCAGTACTTC
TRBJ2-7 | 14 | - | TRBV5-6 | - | CASSNRDLAYEQYF | TGTGCCAGCAGCAACCGGGACCTAGCCTACGAGCAGTACTTC
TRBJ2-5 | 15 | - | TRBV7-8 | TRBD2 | CASSTGLAVQETQYF | TGTGCCAGCAGCACCGGACTAGCGGTTCAAGAGACCCAGTACTTC
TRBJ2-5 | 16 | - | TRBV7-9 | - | CASSFNLRGYQETQYF | TGTGCCAGCAGCTTCAACCTGCGTGGGTACCAAGAGACCCAGTACTTC
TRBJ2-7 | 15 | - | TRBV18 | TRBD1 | CASSPEDRPNYEQYF | TGTGCCAGCTCACCTGAGGACAGGCCCAACTACGAGCAGTACTTC
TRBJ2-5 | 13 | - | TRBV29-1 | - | CSVEDGWRETQYF | TGCAGCGTCGAGGACGGGTGGAGAGAGACCCAGTACTTC
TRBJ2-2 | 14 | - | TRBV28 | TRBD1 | CASLGQGWTGELFF | TGTGCCAGCCTAGGACAGGGGTGGACCGGGGAGCTGTTTTTT
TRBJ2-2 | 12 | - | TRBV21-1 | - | CARSVAGGELFF | TGTGCCAGGAGCGTAGCGGGCGGGGAGCTGTTTTTT
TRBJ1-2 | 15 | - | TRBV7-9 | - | CASSSLPLTNYGYTF | TGTGCCAGCAGCTCACTGCCCCTTACTAACTATGGCTACACCTTC
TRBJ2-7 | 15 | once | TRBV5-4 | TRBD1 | CASSTPDRGRYEQYF | TGTGCCAGCAGCACACCAGACAGGGGAAGATACGAGCAGTACTTC
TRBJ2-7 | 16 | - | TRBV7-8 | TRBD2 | CASSLGLAGGHYEQYF | TGTGCCAGCAGCTTAGGGCTAGCGGGAGGCCACTACGAGCAGTACTTC
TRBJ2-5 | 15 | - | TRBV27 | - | CASSWRPPPVETQYF | TGTGCCAGCAGCTGGCGGCCCCCCCCGGTGGAGACCCAGTACTTC
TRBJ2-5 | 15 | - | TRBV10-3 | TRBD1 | CAISDQTGGQETQYF | TGTGCCATCAGTGACCAGACAGGGGGCCAAGAGACCCAGTACTTC
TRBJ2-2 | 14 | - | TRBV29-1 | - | CSALEGLGTGELFF | TGCAGCGCCCTCGAGGGGCTAGGAACCGGGGAGCTGTTTTTT
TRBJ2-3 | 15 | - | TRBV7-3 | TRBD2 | CASSPSGTLTDTQYF | TGTGCCAGCAGTCCTAGCGGGACTTTGACAGATACGCAGTATTTT
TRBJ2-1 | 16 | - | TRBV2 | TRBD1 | CASSYSPGTGDYEQFF | TGTGCCAGCAGTTACTCCCCCGGGACAGGGGACTATGAGCAGTTCTTC
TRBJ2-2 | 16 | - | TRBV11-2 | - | CASSLDTGIYTGELFF | TGTGCCAGCAGCTTAGATACCGGGATCTACACCGGGGAGCTGTTTTTT
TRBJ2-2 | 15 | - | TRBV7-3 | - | CASSPEGGGTGELFF | TGTGCCAGCAGCCCCGAGGGGGGAGGCACCGGGGAGCTGTTTTTT
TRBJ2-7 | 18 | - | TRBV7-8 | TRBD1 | CASSRPPGRDRGQGEQYF | TGTGCCAGCAGCCGTCCCCCGGGGAGGGACAGGGGGCAGGGCGAGCAGTACTTC
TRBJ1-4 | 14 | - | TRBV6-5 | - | CASSPGAANEKLFF | TGTGCCAGCAGTCCAGGGGCGGCTAATGAAAAACTGTTTTTT
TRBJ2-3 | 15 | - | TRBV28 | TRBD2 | CATLGGSASTDTQYF | TGTGCCACGTTGGGCGGGAGCGCTAGCACAGATACGCAGTATTTT
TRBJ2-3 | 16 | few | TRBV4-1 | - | CASSQGIAFSTDTQYF | TGCGCCAGCAGCCAGGGTATAGCGTTTAGCACAGATACGCAGTATTTT
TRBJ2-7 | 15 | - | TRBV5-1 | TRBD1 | CASSLYRGPGYEQYF | TGCGCCAGCAGCTTATACAGGGGCCCGGGGTACGAGCAGTACTTC
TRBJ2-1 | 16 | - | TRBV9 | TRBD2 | CASGGLAGPFDNEQFF | TGTGCCAGCGGGGGACTAGCGGGACCCTTTGACAATGAGCAGTTCTTC
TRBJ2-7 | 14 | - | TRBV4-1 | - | CASSQSLGADEQYF | TGCGCCAGCAGCCAATCCCTCGGGGCGGACGAGCAGTACTTC
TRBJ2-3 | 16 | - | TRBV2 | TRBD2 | CASSETSGTSTDTQYF | TGTGCCAGCAGTGAGACTAGCGGAACTAGCACAGATACGCAGTATTTT
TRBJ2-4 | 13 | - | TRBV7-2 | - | CASSLGEWAIQYF | TGTGCCAGCAGCTTAGGCGAATGGGCCATTCAGTACTTC
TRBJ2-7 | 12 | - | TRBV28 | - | CASSLGGSEQYF | TGTGCCAGCAGTTTGGGGGGTTCCGAGCAGTACTTC
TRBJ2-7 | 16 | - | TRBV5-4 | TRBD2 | CASSLGLAGGSYEQYF | TGTGCCAGCAGCCTGGGACTAGCGGGGGGCTCCTACGAGCAGTACTTC
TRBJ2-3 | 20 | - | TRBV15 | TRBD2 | CATSRGVQLAEHPGPDTQYF | TGTGCCACCAGCAGAGGGGTTCAACTAGCGGAGCACCCTGGCCCAGATACGCAGTATTTT